Below are 15 T cell receptor beta chains sequenced from a single sample in a study of CD8+ T cells in alopecia areata. Indicated treatment: oral pan-JAK inhibitor, 5-10 mg twice daily. Reverse transcribed after extraction, RNA yielded cDNA as the sequencing template. Measured with immunoSEQ multiplex PCR; TCRdb has only the in-frame clones, and not every one. This table has approximately 220,000 clones, roughly two fifths appearing once. The material was CD4+ T cells sorted from blood, obtained at approximately week 31, from a patient treated with tofacitinib. These receptors came from a human donor with alopecia areata.

The CDR3, as DNA: TGCAGCGTTGAGGGCAGGGGTAATGAAAAACTGTTTTTT. Its translation: CSVEGRGNEKLFF. The chain joins TRBV29-1 to TRBJ1-4, with D maybe TRBD1 (6 bases). CDR1 SQVTM and CDR2 ANQGSEA come from the germline V gene. Trimming cost V 3 bases and J 4 bases, with 9 bases left between them. The CDR3 is made up of 13 amino acids.

This clone has just a few counts. The V and J genes are TRBV7-8 and TRBJ1-5; D uncertain. The CDR3 runs 14 residues. The germline V gene encodes CDR1 SGHVS and CDR2 FQNEAQ. V was trimmed by 3 bases and J by 0 bases, leaving 6 bases between them. Here the CDR3 DNA reads TGTGCCAGCAGCTTGCAGTATAGCAATCAGCCCCAGCATTTT. It codes for CASSLQYSNQPQHF.

The chain combines TRBV10-3 with TRBJ2-5; D call uncertain. The CDR3 runs 14 residues. CDR1 is ENHRY, CDR2 SYGVKD, per germline. V was pared by 7 bases and J by 4 bases, with 16 bases between. DNA for the CDR3: TGTGCCATCACCGTCGGTCCAATACGAGAGACCCAGTACTTC. Amino acid sequence: CAITVGPIRETQYF.

CDR3: CASSLGGGSSGNTIYF. The DNA for the CDR3 is TGTGCCAGCAGCTTAGGAGGGGGGAGCTCTGGAAACACCATATATTTT. The V call is TRBV7-9, the J call TRBJ1-3, with D possibly being TRBD1 (6 bases). Germline V gene data show CDR1 as SEHNR and CDR2 as FQNEAQ (reference sequence). The V and J ends lost 1 base and 0 bases respectively, with 10 bases between them. CDR3 length equals 16 residues.

The chain couples TRBV5-4 to TRBJ1-4; maybe TRBD1 (5 bases). CDR3 size: 14 residues. CDR1 and CDR2 (germline): SGHNT, YYREEE (reference sequence). V lost 0 bases and J 8 bases, leaving 11 bases between the germline ends. CDR3 DNA: TGTGCCAGCAGCTTGGTAGGGGAGGTGGAAAAACTGTTTTTT. Protein: CASSLVGEVEKLFF.

The rearrangement links TRBV6-6 to TRBJ1-2; 7 nucleotides align to TRBD1. V shed 5 bases and J 4 bases; nucleotides not matched to a gene: 4. CDR3 length: 13 amino acids. Per the germline V gene, CDR1 is MNHNY and CDR2 is SVGAGI (reference sequence). The CDR3 protein is CASSQDRVYGYTF. For the CDR3, the DNA is TGTGCCAGCAGTCAAGACAGGGTCTATGGCTACACCTTC.

Here the CDR3 DNA reads TGTGCCAGCAGCTCTCGGGGGCTGAAATTCTTT. Its translation is CASSSRGLKFF. The chain is built from TRBV5-6 and TRBJ1-1, with D perhaps TRBD1 (6 bases). Germline V gives CDR1 SGHDT, CDR2 YYEEEE. The CDR3 is made up of 11 amino acids. The ends were cut back, 3 bases at V and 14 bases at J, with 14 bases in the middle.

In its sample, this clone was seen a few times. The chain couples TRBV19 to TRBJ2-3; D is unclear. V was cut by 2 bases and J by 2 bases, with 5 bases left in between. Germline lookup yields CDR1 LNHDA and CDR2 SQIVND (reference sequence). CDR3 size: 13 residues. CDR3 amino acids: CASSIRYTDTQYF. Written as DNA, the CDR3 is TGTGCCAGTAGTATAAGGTACACAGATACGCAGTATTTT.

This clone was observed a handful of times. The chain has TRBV15 and TRBJ1-4; TRBD1 might be the D (6 bases). The CDR3 has 16 amino acids. Deletions cut 1 base from V and 7 bases from J, with 16 bases between. Looked up from germline, CDR1 is LNHNV and CDR2 is YYDKDF (reference sequence). For the CDR3, the DNA is TGTGCCACCAGCAGAGCCGCCGGGGGCTCGGGTGAAAAACTGTTTTTT. Its translation is CATSRAAGGSGEKLFF.

This clone was observed a few times. The rearrangement links TRBV5-4 to TRBJ2-5; possibly TRBD2 for D (5 bases). V was cut by 1 base and J by 3 bases, with 13 bases left in between. There are 15 residues in the CDR3. Germline CDR1 is SGHNT and CDR2 is YYREEE (reference sequence). DNA of the CDR3: TGTGCCAGCAGCTTGATAGATCGGGGAAAAGAGACCCAGTACTTC. This codes for CASSLIDRGKETQYF. Drawing the rest from reference TRBV5-4 and TRBJ2-5, the complete variable domain is ETGVTQSPTHLIKTRGQQVTLRCSSQSGHNTVSWYQQALGQGPQFIFQYYREEENGRGNFPPRFSGLQFPNYSSELNVNALELDDSALYLCASSLIDRGKETQYFGPGTRLLVL.

V gene TRBV14 combines with J gene TRBJ2-2; D unresolved. Per germline, CDR1 SGHDN and CDR2 FVKESK. Trimming removed 7 bases from V and 6 bases from J, with 3 bases in between. The CDR3 covers 10 residues. The CDR3 region has the DNA TGTGCCAGCAATGCCGGGGAGCTGTTTTTT. It encodes CASNAGELFF.

The gene calls are TRBV6-1 and TRBJ2-5, with 9 bases lining up with TRBD1. With 5 bases clipped from V and 6 bases from J, the junction kept 4 bases outside the gene matches. Looked up from germline, CDR1 is MNHNS and CDR2 is SASEGT. The CDR3 extends over 13 amino acids. CDR3 amino acids: CASSSGQGQTQYF. CDR3 coding DNA: TGTGCCAGCAGTAGTGGACAGGGGCAGACCCAGTACTTC.

This chain uses TRBV7-9 with TRBJ1-2; 7 bases map to TRBD1. The CDR3 has 15 amino acids. V dropped 3 bases and J dropped 0; count of bases not matched to a gene: 4. Germline CDR1 is SEHNR and CDR2 is FQNEAQ (reference sequence). CDR3 amino acids: CASSLGTAANYGYTF. The CDR3 coding sequence is TGTGCCAGCAGCTTGGGGACAGCCGCTAACTATGGCTACACCTTC.

This clone was seen just once. This chain links TRBV6-5 with TRBJ1-5; D unresolved. The germline V and J ends were trimmed by 6 bases and 7 bases, with 16 bases remaining between them. Per germline, CDR1 MNHEY and CDR2 SVGAGI. The CDR3 is 14 amino acids. The CDR3: CASSERPGWQPQHF. In DNA form, the CDR3 reads TGTGCCAGCAGCGAACGCCCGGGTTGGCAGCCCCAGCATTTT.

This chain joins TRBV9 and TRBJ2-1, with D possibly matching TRBD1 (6 bases). V was pared by 0 bases and J by 15 bases, with 13 bases between. The CDR3 contains 12 residues. Germline CDR1 SGDLS, CDR2 YYNGEE. The CDR3 bases are TGTGCCAGCAGCGTAGGGGACAAGGCTCTGTTCTTC. This sequence encodes CASSVGDKALFF.